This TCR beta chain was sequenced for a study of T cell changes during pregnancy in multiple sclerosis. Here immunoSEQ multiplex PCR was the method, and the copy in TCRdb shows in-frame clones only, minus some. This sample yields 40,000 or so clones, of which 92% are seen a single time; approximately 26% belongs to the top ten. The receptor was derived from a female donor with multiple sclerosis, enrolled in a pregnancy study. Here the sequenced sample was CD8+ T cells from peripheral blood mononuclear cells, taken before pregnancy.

CDR3 sequence reads: CATAWDISYEQYF. CDR3 nucleotide sequence: TGTGCCACGGCGTGGGACATCTCCTACGAGCAGTACTTC. V is TRBV6-5 and J is TRBJ2-7; weak D call: TRBD1 (6 bases). Trimming stripped 10 bases from V and 0 bases from J, with 13 bases between. The germline V gene has CDR1 MNHEY and CDR2 SVGAGI. The CDR3 contains 13 residues.